This is a list of T cell receptor beta chains from one sample in a study of tumor-infiltrating lymphocytes in oesophageal squamous cell carcinoma. TCRdb used MiXCR to reprocess the PCR reads, holding one entry per CDR3 protein. In the table there are 20,000 to 25,000 distinct CDR3 sequences, about a third of which are singletons. The specimen was esophageal tumor tissue. The receptors come from a female donor with esophageal squamous cell carcinoma. Both conserved end residues are part of each CDR3. The D gene is left open where the match is weak. Size is omitted from some rows. Given values are once, few, many or a class for expanded clones.

abundance: few
d_gene: .
j_gene: TRBJ1-2
v_gene: TRBV18
CDR3nt: TGTGCCAGCTCACCGTCAGAGTTCTATGGCTACACCTTC
CDR3aa: CASSPSEFYGYTF

abundance: many
d_gene: TRBD1
j_gene: TRBJ1-2
v_gene: TRBV10-3
CDR3nt: TGTGCCATCAGTGTCTCTGGGACAGGGGAGGTGTCGGGCTACACCTTC
CDR3aa: CAISVSGTGEVSGYTF

abundance: once
d_gene: .
j_gene: TRBJ2-7
v_gene: TRBV6-5
CDR3nt: TGTGCCAGCAGTTTTCTGGACTTCGGGTCCTACGAGCAGTACTTC
CDR3aa: CASSFLDFGSYEQYF

abundance: .
d_gene: .
j_gene: TRBJ2-5
v_gene: TRBV11-3
CDR3nt: TGTGCCAGCAGCTTAGATGAACAGGGAGAGACCCAGTACTTC
CDR3aa: CASSLDEQGETQYF

abundance: many
d_gene: TRBD2
j_gene: TRBJ2-7
v_gene: TRBV6-1
CDR3nt: TGTGCCAGCAGGGGACTAGCGGGAGCCCCCTACGAGCAGTACTTC
CDR3aa: CASRGLAGAPYEQYF

abundance: many
d_gene: TRBD1
j_gene: TRBJ2-7
v_gene: TRBV10-1
CDR3nt: TGCGCCAGCAGTGACTTGACCGGGACAGCCAAATACTCCCTCTCCTACAATGAGCAGTACTTC
CDR3aa: CASSDLTGTAKYSLSYNEQYF

abundance: many
d_gene: .
j_gene: TRBJ2-1
v_gene: TRBV25-1
CDR3nt: TGTGCCAGCAGTGAATCGCGGGGCGATGAGCAGTTCTTC
CDR3aa: CASSESRGDEQFF

abundance: .
d_gene: .
j_gene: TRBJ2-7
v_gene: TRBV7-2
CDR3nt: TGTGCCAGCAGCTTATGGGGCCAAAACTCCTACAATGAGCAGTACTTC
CDR3aa: CASSLWGQNSYNEQYF

abundance: medium-sized
d_gene: TRBD1
j_gene: TRBJ1-6
v_gene: TRBV7-9
CDR3nt: TGTGCCAGCAGCTTACCAGGGGGACAGAGTCAACCATTCAATTCACCCCTCCACTTT
CDR3aa: CASSLPGGQSQPFNSPLHF

abundance: .
d_gene: TRBD1
j_gene: TRBJ1-1
v_gene: TRBV7-9
CDR3nt: TGTGCCAGCAGCCCCGGGACAGGGGAAAAGTACACTGAAGCTTTCTTT
CDR3aa: CASSPGTGEKYTEAFF

abundance: .
d_gene: TRBD2
j_gene: TRBJ2-7
v_gene: TRBV11-1
CDR3nt: TGTGCCAGCAGCAGGGGACTAGCGGGTTACAATGAGCAGTACTTC
CDR3aa: CASSRGLAGYNEQYF

abundance: .
d_gene: .
j_gene: TRBJ2-5
v_gene: TRBV4-3
CDR3nt: TGCGCCAGCAGCCAAGATCCCGGGAGCCCCTACAATGAGCAGTACTTC
CDR3aa: CASSQDPGSPYNEQYF

abundance: many
d_gene: TRBD1
j_gene: TRBJ1-4
v_gene: TRBV5-4
CDR3nt: TGTGCCAGCAGCGGGGACAGGCGAGTTAATGAAAAACTGTTTTTT
CDR3aa: CASSGDRRVNEKLFF

abundance: many
d_gene: .
j_gene: TRBJ1-1
v_gene: TRBV5-1
CDR3nt: TGCGCCAGCAGTAAACTATTGAACACTGAAGCTTTCTTT
CDR3aa: CASSKLLNTEAFF

abundance: .
d_gene: .
j_gene: TRBJ2-1
v_gene: TRBV11-1
CDR3nt: TGTGCCAGCAGCACCGTAGGCTCCTACAATGAGCAGTTCTTC
CDR3aa: CASSTVGSYNEQFF

abundance: many
d_gene: .
j_gene: TRBJ1-2
v_gene: TRBV7-9
CDR3nt: TGTGCCAGCACCCGGACAGAATATGGCTACACCTTC
CDR3aa: CASTRTEYGYTF

abundance: many
d_gene: .
j_gene: TRBJ2-7
v_gene: TRBV11-1
CDR3nt: TGTGCCAGCAGCCTAACTAGTATCAAGCAGTACTTC
CDR3aa: CASSLTSIKQYF

abundance: many
d_gene: TRBD1
j_gene: TRBJ1-3
v_gene: TRBV6-1
CDR3nt: TGTGCCAGCAGGAATACAGGGGCGCTAAACACCATATATTTT
CDR3aa: CASRNTGALNTIYF

abundance: .
d_gene: .
j_gene: TRBJ2-7
v_gene: TRBV7-2
CDR3nt: TGTGCCAGCAGCTTAAATATCGGGGCCATTTACGAGCAGTACTTC
CDR3aa: CASSLNIGAIYEQYF

abundance: .
d_gene: .
j_gene: TRBJ2-3
v_gene: TRBV11-1
CDR3nt: TGTGCCAGCAGCTTGGTTGGGGGCTCAGGAGATACGCAGTATTTT
CDR3aa: CASSLVGGSGDTQYF

abundance: .
d_gene: .
j_gene: TRBJ1-2
v_gene: TRBV7-9
CDR3nt: TGTGCCAGCAGCGTCGACAGCCGTGGAGACTATGGCTACACCTTC
CDR3aa: CASSVDSRGDYGYTF

abundance: many
d_gene: .
j_gene: TRBJ1-2
v_gene: TRBV6-6
CDR3nt: TGTGCCAGCAGTTACTCGGGGGGGGTCCACTATGGCTACACCTTC
CDR3aa: CASSYSGGVHYGYTF

abundance: .
d_gene: TRBD2
j_gene: TRBJ2-7
v_gene: TRBV4-3
CDR3nt: TGCGCCAGCAGCCTTCTTGGAGGGGGGACTAGACACAATGAGCAGTACTTC
CDR3aa: CASSLLGGGTRHNEQYF

abundance: .
d_gene: .
j_gene: TRBJ2-1
v_gene: TRBV7-6
CDR3nt: TGTGCCAGCAGCTTCGCCCACAGGGAGCTCGAGGATGAGCAGTTCTTC
CDR3aa: CASSFAHRELEDEQFF

abundance: medium-sized
d_gene: .
j_gene: TRBJ1-3
v_gene: TRBV12-3/TRBV12-4
CDR3nt: TGTGCCAGCACCATTCCAGGGGCTGGAAACACCATATATTTT
CDR3aa: CASTIPGAGNTIYF

abundance: medium-sized
d_gene: TRBD1
j_gene: TRBJ2-7
v_gene: TRBV12-3/TRBV12-4
CDR3nt: TGTGCCAGCAGTTCCGGGACAGAGTACGAGCAGTACTTC
CDR3aa: CASSSGTEYEQYF

abundance: many
d_gene: TRBD1
j_gene: TRBJ2-7
v_gene: TRBV2
CDR3nt: TGTGCCAGCTACCCGGACAGGGGGAACTACGAGCAGTACTTC
CDR3aa: CASYPDRGNYEQYF

abundance: .
d_gene: .
j_gene: TRBJ2-3
v_gene: TRBV7-2
CDR3nt: TGTGCCAGCAGCTTAAGGCAGGGGGGCGACACAGATACGCAGTATTTT
CDR3aa: CASSLRQGGDTDTQYF

abundance: medium-sized
d_gene: TRBD2
j_gene: TRBJ2-3
v_gene: TRBV7-9
CDR3nt: TGTGCCAGCAGCTCGCGGGGGACTAGCGGCACAGATACGCAGTATTTT
CDR3aa: CASSSRGTSGTDTQYF

abundance: many
d_gene: .
j_gene: TRBJ2-3
v_gene: TRBV10-3
CDR3nt: TGTGCCACAAAGTTTCCGGGAGGCACAGATACGCAGTATTTT
CDR3aa: CATKFPGGTDTQYF

abundance: many
d_gene: TRBD2
j_gene: TRBJ2-2
v_gene: TRBV24-1
CDR3nt: TGTGCCACCAGTGGACTAGCGGGAGGGAGCGTCGGGGAGCTGTTTTTT
CDR3aa: CATSGLAGGSVGELFF

abundance: .
d_gene: TRBD2
j_gene: TRBJ2-5
v_gene: TRBV19
CDR3nt: TGTGCCAGTAGTATAGGGGGTTCTTCTAGCGGGACGGAGGAGACCCAGTACTTC
CDR3aa: CASSIGGSSSGTEETQYF

abundance: many
d_gene: TRBD1
j_gene: TRBJ1-2
v_gene: TRBV5-5
CDR3nt: TGTGCCAGCAGCTTCACCGGGACAGGGTTGGGGCCCTATGGCTACACCTTC
CDR3aa: CASSFTGTGLGPYGYTF

abundance: many
d_gene: .
j_gene: TRBJ2-4
v_gene: TRBV7-9
CDR3nt: TGTGCCAGCAGCCATCCCGGGACAGCCAAAAACATTCAGTACTTC
CDR3aa: CASSHPGTAKNIQYF

abundance: medium-sized
d_gene: .
j_gene: TRBJ2-6
v_gene: TRBV7-9
CDR3nt: TGTGCCAGCAGCTTAGCGGGGGGGGCCAACGTCCTGACTTTC
CDR3aa: CASSLAGGANVLTF

abundance: .
d_gene: .
j_gene: TRBJ2-7
v_gene: TRBV7-3
CDR3nt: TGTGCCAGCAGCGCGGGACATTGGAGCTCCTACGAGCAGTACTTC
CDR3aa: CASSAGHWSSYEQYF

abundance: .
d_gene: .
j_gene: TRBJ2-7
v_gene: TRBV2
CDR3nt: TGTGCCAGCAGTCAGGAGTACAATGAGCAGTACTTC
CDR3aa: CASSQEYNEQYF

abundance: .
d_gene: .
j_gene: TRBJ1-4
v_gene: TRBV2
CDR3nt: TGTGCCAGCAGTGAACAGATAGGCAATGAAAAACTGTTTTTT
CDR3aa: CASSEQIGNEKLFF

abundance: medium-sized
d_gene: TRBD2
j_gene: TRBJ2-1
v_gene: TRBV6-1
CDR3nt: TGTGCCAGCAGTGAATCCTCCAGCGGGGGTTACAATGAGCAGTTCTTC
CDR3aa: CASSESSSGGYNEQFF

abundance: many
d_gene: TRBD1
j_gene: TRBJ2-5
v_gene: TRBV28
CDR3nt: TGTGCCAGCAGTTCCAACAGGGGGGCTAAAGAGACCCAGTACTTC
CDR3aa: CASSSNRGAKETQYF

abundance: many
d_gene: .
j_gene: TRBJ1-2
v_gene: TRBV28
CDR3nt: TGTGCCAGCAGTTTAGGGGCGCGGGGCTACACCTTC
CDR3aa: CASSLGARGYTF

abundance: once
d_gene: .
j_gene: TRBJ1-1
v_gene: TRBV18
CDR3nt: TGTGCCAGCTCACCGACGGCCGAGTCCACTGAAGCTTTCTTT
CDR3aa: CASSPTAESTEAFF

abundance: .
d_gene: .
j_gene: TRBJ2-1
v_gene: TRBV7-2
CDR3nt: TGTGCCAGCAGCTTAGACGCATCGTTTACCTACAATGAGCAGTTCTTC
CDR3aa: CASSLDASFTYNEQFF

abundance: many
d_gene: .
j_gene: TRBJ2-7
v_gene: TRBV15
CDR3nt: TGTGCCACCAGCAGAGTGGGGGGAGAAGAGCAGTACTTC
CDR3aa: CATSRVGGEEQYF

abundance: many
d_gene: TRBD2
j_gene: TRBJ2-1
v_gene: TRBV2
CDR3nt: TGTGCCAGCAGGGTTAGCGGGAGAGCCTCCTACAATGAGCAGTTCTTC
CDR3aa: CASRVSGRASYNEQFF

abundance: .
d_gene: TRBD1
j_gene: TRBJ1-1
v_gene: TRBV5-3
CDR3nt: TGTGCCAGAAGCTTGGTCAGGGGGTTAGCGAACACTGAAGCTTTCTTT
CDR3aa: CARSLVRGLANTEAFF

abundance: large
d_gene: .
j_gene: TRBJ1-2
v_gene: TRBV7-2
CDR3nt: TGTGCCAGCAGCGTCGGGCAGATAACGGACTATGGCTACACCTTC
CDR3aa: CASSVGQITDYGYTF

abundance: .
d_gene: TRBD1
j_gene: TRBJ1-2
v_gene: TRBV5-3
CDR3nt: TGTGCCAGCAGCCCCAGACAGGGGAGGAACTATGGCTACACCTTC
CDR3aa: CASSPRQGRNYGYTF

abundance: .
d_gene: .
j_gene: TRBJ2-7
v_gene: TRBV7-9
CDR3nt: TGTGCCAGCAGCTTAGCGGCGGGCGACGAGCAGTACTTC
CDR3aa: CASSLAAGDEQYF

abundance: .
d_gene: TRBD2
j_gene: TRBJ2-1
v_gene: TRBV6-8
CDR3nt: TGTGCCAGCAGTTACTCTCCTACTAGCGGGGGGATAATGAGCAATGAGCAGTTCTTC
CDR3aa: CASSYSPTSGGIMSNEQFF

abundance: many
d_gene: TRBD1
j_gene: TRBJ1-1
v_gene: TRBV6-1
CDR3nt: TGTGCCAGCAGAAGACAGGGCGGGGTCCGGAACACTGAAGCTTTCTTT
CDR3aa: CASRRQGGVRNTEAFF